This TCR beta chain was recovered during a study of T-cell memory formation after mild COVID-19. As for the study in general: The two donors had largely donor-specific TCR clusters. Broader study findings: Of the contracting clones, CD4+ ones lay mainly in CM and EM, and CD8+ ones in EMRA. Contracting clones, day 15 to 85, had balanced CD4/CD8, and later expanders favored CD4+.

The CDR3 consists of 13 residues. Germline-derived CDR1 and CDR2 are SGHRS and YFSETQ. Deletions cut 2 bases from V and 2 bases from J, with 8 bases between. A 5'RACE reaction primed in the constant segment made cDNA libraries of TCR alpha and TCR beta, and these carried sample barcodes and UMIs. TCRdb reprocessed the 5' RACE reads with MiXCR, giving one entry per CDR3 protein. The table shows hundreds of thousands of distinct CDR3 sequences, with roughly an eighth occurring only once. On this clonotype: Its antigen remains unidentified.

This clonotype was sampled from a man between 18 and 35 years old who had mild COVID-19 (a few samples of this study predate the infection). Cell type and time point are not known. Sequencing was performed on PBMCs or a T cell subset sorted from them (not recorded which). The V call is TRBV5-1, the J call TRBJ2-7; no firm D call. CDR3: CASSLNRPYEQYF. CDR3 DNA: TGCGCCAGCAGCTTAAACAGACCCTACGAGCAGTACTTC.